This T cell receptor beta chain originates from a study of cytomegalovirus exposure and HLA in healthy donors. In its sample, this clone was seen a few times. CDR1 and CDR2 from the germline V gene are GTSNPN and SVGIG (reference sequence). The CDR3 runs to 12 residues. With 5 bases removed from V and 6 bases from J, the gap between germline ends came to 14 bases. Amplification used 60 Vbeta primers and 13 Jbeta primers. The table came from immunoSEQ multiplex PCR; TCRdb's copy has only in-frame clones and leaves some out. Seen here are over 100,000 clones, over 60% observed once, and the top ten hold 1.5%.

The sequence was collected from a young man in good health and CMV-seronegative. Material: PBMCs. The rearrangement joins TRBV30 to TRBJ2-7; D unresolved. CDR3 nucleotides: TGTGCCTGGGGCATGGTCTTGGCCGAGCAGTACTTC. Translating gives CAWGMVLAEQYF.